The present T cell receptor (beta chain) was sequenced within a study of long-term antiretroviral therapy in people with HIV. Assay version v3.0 of immunoSEQ was used, and it was run at survey level. Sequencing used immunoSEQ multiplex PCR; TCRdb keeps in-frame clones, though not all of them. The top ten hold about 15% of the sample, which has about 26,000 clones, 80% to 85% seen once. In regard to this clone: Its target is not known.

This CDR3 is 15 amino acids long. CDR1 is MNHEY and CDR2 is SMNVEV in the germline V gene (reference sequence). The V end was cut by 0 bases, the J end by 6 bases, with 12 bases between. Study observations and caveats: Blood collection from the mid-2000s to the late 2010s possibly occurred under older ART regimens. In HIV, the repertoires covered a tighter span of CDR3 lengths than in controls.

Each contributor possessed a minimum of one pre-ART and a minimum of two post-ART PBMC samples. The sample here was unsorted PBMCs, taken 2.9 years after starting antiretroviral therapy. The chain joins TRBV27 to TRBJ1-5; possible D gene TRBD1, 6 bases. The TCR comes from a man aged 45-65 years with HIV. The CDR3 here is CASSLSSGGGQPQHF. The CDR3 nucleotides are TGTGCCAGCAGTTTATCGTCGGGGGGCGGTCAGCCCCAGCATTTT.